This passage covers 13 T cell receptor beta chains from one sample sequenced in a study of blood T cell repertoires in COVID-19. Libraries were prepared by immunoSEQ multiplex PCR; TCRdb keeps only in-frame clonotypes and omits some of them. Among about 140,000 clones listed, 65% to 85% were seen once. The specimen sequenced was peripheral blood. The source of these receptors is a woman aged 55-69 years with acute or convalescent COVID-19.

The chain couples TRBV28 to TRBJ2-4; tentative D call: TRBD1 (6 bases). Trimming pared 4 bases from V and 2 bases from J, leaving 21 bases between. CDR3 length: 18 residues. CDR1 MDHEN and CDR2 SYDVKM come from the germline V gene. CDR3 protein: CASSSSLRGPRSKNIQYF. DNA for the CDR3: TGTGCCAGCAGTTCTAGCCTCAGGGGCCCGAGGTCCAAAAACATTCAGTACTTC.

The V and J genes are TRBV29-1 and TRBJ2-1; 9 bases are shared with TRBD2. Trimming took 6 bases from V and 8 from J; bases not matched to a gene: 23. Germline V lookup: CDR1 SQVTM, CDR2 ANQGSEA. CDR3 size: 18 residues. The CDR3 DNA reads TGCAGCGTCGAAACGGGGAAAGGGGGTTTAGCTAGCGGGGATGAGCAGTTCTTC. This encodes CSVETGKGGLASGDEQFF.

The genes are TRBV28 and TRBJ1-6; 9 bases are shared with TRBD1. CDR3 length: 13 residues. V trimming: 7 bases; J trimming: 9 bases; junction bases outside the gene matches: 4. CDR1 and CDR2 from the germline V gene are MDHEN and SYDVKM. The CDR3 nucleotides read TGTGCCAGCACGGACAGGGGAGGTTCACCCCTCCACTTT. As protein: CASTDRGGSPLHF.

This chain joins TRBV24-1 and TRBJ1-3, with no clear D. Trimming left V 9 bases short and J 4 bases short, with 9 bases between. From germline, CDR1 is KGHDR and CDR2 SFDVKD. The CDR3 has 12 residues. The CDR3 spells CATYEGGNTIYF. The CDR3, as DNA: TGTGCCACCTATGAGGGCGGAAACACCATATATTTT.

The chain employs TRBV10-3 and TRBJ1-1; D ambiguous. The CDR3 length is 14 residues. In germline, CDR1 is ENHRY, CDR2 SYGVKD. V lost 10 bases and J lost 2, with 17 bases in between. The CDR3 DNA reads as TGTGCCACCCAGGCCGCAGTGCCCAACACTGAAGCTTTCTTT. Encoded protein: CATQAAVPNTEAFF.

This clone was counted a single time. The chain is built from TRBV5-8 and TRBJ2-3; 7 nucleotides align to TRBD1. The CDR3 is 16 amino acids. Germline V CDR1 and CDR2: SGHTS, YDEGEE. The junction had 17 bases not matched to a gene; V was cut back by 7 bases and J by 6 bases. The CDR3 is CASPALNGQATDTQYF. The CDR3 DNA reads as TGTGCCAGCCCAGCCCTGAACGGACAGGCCACGGATACGCAGTATTTT.

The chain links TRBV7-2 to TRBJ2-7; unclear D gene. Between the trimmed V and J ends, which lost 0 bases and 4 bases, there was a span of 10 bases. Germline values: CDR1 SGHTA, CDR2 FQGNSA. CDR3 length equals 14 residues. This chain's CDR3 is CASSLAAPDYEQYF. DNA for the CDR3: TGTGCCAGCAGCTTAGCAGCGCCGGATTACGAGCAGTACTTC.

CDR3 region: CASSLGTGWSGGYTF. Here the CDR3 DNA reads TGTGCCAGTAGTTTGGGGACAGGATGGTCGGGGGGCTACACCTTC. This chain connects TRBV19 to TRBJ1-2, with 8 nucleotides matching TRBD1. Per the germline V gene, CDR1 is LNHDA and CDR2 is SQIVND (reference sequence). The CDR3 length is 15 residues. The V and J ends lost 5 bases and 8 bases, in that order; junction bases with no gene match: 13.

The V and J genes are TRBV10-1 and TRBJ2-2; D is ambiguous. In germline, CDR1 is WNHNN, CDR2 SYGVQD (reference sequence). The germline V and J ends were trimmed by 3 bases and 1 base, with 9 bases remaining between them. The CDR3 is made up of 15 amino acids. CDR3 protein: CASSDHSGNTGELFF. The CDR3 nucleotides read TGCGCCAGCAGTGATCACTCAGGGAACACCGGGGAGCTGTTTTTT.

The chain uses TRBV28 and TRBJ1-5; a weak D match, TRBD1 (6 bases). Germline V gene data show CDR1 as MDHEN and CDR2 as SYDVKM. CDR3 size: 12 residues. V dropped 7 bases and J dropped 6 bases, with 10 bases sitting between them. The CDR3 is CASTLQGQPQHF. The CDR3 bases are TGTGCCAGCACCTTACAGGGTCAGCCCCAGCATTTT.

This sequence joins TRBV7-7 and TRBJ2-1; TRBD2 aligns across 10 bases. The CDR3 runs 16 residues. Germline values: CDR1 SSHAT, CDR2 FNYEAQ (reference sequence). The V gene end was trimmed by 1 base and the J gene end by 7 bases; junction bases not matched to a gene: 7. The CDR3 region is CASSLGLAGEGNEQFF. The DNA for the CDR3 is TGTGCCAGCAGCTTAGGGCTAGCGGGAGAGGGTAATGAGCAGTTCTTC.

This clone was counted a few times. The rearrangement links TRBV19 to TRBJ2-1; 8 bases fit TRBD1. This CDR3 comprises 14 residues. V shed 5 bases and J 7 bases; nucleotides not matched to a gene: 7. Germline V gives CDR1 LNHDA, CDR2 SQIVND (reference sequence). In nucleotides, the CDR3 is TGTGCCAGTAGTCCCGCGGACAGGGTGAATGAGCAGTTCTTC. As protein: CASSPADRVNEQFF.

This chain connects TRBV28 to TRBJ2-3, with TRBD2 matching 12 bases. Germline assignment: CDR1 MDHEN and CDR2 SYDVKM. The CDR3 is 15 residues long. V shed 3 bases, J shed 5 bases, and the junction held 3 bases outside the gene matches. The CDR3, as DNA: TGTGCCAGCAGTTTGACTAGCGGGGGAGTAGATACGCAGTATTTT. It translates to CASSLTSGGVDTQYF.